The 17 T cell receptor beta chains reported below all come from one sample, sequenced in a study of shared clonotypes between healthy human individuals. Sequencing used immunoSEQ multiplex PCR; TCRdb keeps in-frame clones, though not all of them. This repertoire shows a few million clones, under 97% found once; its top ten account for about 0.13%. Sequencing was performed on naive CD4+ T cells sorted from blood. Subset defined: CD45RA+ positively selected. The receptors come from a man aged 18 to 30 in good health.

This clone is a singleton in its sample. This chain links TRBV4-1 with TRBJ2-3; 11 nucleotides agree with TRBD2. The CDR3 runs to 16 residues. Germline CDR1 is MGHRA and CDR2 is YSYEKL. With V trimmed by 2 bases and J by 4 bases, 5 bases remained unmatched. The CDR3 DNA reads TGCGCCAGCAGCCAACCACTAGCGGGAGCCGCAGATACGCAGTATTTT. Its protein is CASSQPLAGAADTQYF.

The gene calls are TRBV5-1 and TRBJ2-3; 8 nucleotides align to TRBD1. CDR1 and CDR2 (germline): SGHRS, YFSETQ. CDR3 length equals 15 residues. J was trimmed by 2 bases and V by 0 bases; bases with no gene match: 2. The CDR3 sequence is CASSLGQGTTDTQYF. The CDR3 bases are TGCGCCAGCAGCTTGGGACAGGGGACCACAGATACGCAGTATTTT. The full variable domain, completed using reference TRBV5-1 and TRBJ2-3, is KAGVTQTPRYLIKTRGQQVTLSCSPISGHRSVSWYQQTPGQGLQFLFEYFSETQRNKGNFPGRFSGRQFSNSRSEMNVSTLELGDSALYLCASSLGQGTTDTQYFGPGTRLTVL.

The V gene is TRBV29-1, the J gene TRBJ2-7, with no clear D. V lost 4 bases to trimming and J lost 0 bases, with 10 bases between them. The CDR3 totals 13 residues. Germline V CDR1 and CDR2: SQVTM, ANQGSEA. CDR3 loop: CSVATRHSYEQYF. CDR3 nucleotide sequence: TGCAGCGTTGCCACACGCCACTCCTACGAGCAGTACTTC.

The gene calls are TRBV11-2 and TRBJ2-7; D may be TRBD2 (6 bases). Trimming took off 5 bases at V and 1 base at J, with 15 bases between the two ends. The germline gives CDR1 SGHAT, CDR2 FQNNGV. The CDR3 sequence is 15 residues long. CDR3: CASSPQRDSSYEQYF. The CDR3 DNA reads as TGTGCCAGCAGCCCTCAACGGGACTCGTCCTACGAGCAGTACTTC.

The chain couples TRBV6-1 to TRBJ1-2; D is possibly TRBD1 (6 bases). The CDR3 contains 12 residues. CDR1 and CDR2 from the germline V gene are MNHNS and SASEGT. Trimming cost V 10 bases and J 4 bases, with 13 bases left between them. CDR3 nucleotides: TGTGCCACCTCTACAGGGCTCTATGGCTACACCTTC. Residues: CATSTGLYGYTF.

In its sample, this clone was seen once. The V and J genes are TRBV19 and TRBJ1-2, with D perhaps matching TRBD1 (5 bases). CDR1 and CDR2 (germline): LNHDA, SQIVND (reference sequence). This CDR3 is built from 12 residues. V was cut by 3 bases and J by 6 bases, with 8 bases left in between. CDR3 amino acids: CASSMQGDGYTF. CDR3 DNA: TGTGCCAGTAGTATGCAGGGCGATGGCTACACCTTC.

This clone showed up just a few times. This rearrangement joins TRBV5-4 to TRBJ2-5; 13 nucleotides match TRBD2. This CDR3 has 16 residues. Germline V lookup: CDR1 SGHNT, CDR2 YYREEE (reference sequence). V shed 6 bases, J shed 2 bases, and the junction held 7 bases outside the gene matches. Written as DNA, the CDR3 is TGTGCCAGCACCACAATGACTAGCGGGGGGCAAGAGACCCAGTACTTC. It codes for CASTTMTSGGQETQYF.

The chain combines TRBV10-3 with TRBJ1-1; 8 bases are a match to TRBD1. V gave up 6 bases and J gave up 1 base; unmatched junction bases: 4. The germline V gene has CDR1 ENHRY and CDR2 SYGVKD. CDR3 length: 14 residues. As DNA, the CDR3 is TGTGCCATCAGCTCGGACAGGGCGAACACTGAAGCTTTCTTT. As protein: CAISSDRANTEAFF.

This chain joins TRBV19 and TRBJ1-1; D is undetermined. Trimming left V 7 bases short and J 5 bases short, with 17 bases between. This CDR3 region has 14 residues. Germline CDR1 is LNHDA and CDR2 is SQIVND (reference sequence). CDR3 loop: CASIVGSGGTEAFF. CDR3 nucleotides: TGTGCCAGTATAGTCGGATCCGGCGGTACTGAAGCTTTCTTT.

V gene TRBV5-1 combines with J gene TRBJ2-7, with 7 bases fitting TRBD1. The CDR3 loop spans 15 amino acids. Trimming removed 4 bases from V and 2 bases from J; junction bases left unmatched: 9. Per germline, CDR1 SGHRS and CDR2 YFSETQ. The CDR3 here is CASSADRDPAYEQYF. CDR3 in DNA: TGCGCCAGCAGCGCTGACAGGGATCCCGCCTACGAGCAGTACTTC.

The chain employs TRBV29-1 and TRBJ1-1, with D perhaps TRBD1 (5 bases). The germline V gene has CDR1 SQVTM and CDR2 ANQGSEA. The CDR3 covers 17 residues. V lost 8 bases and J lost 0, with 25 bases in between. CDR3 coding DNA: TGCAGCATCAAAGGGCAGCGCGGGGGTTTTTTGAACACTGAAGCTTTCTTT. This sequence encodes CSIKGQRGGFLNTEAFF.

CDR3 residues: CASSSHQTGADGYTF. CDR3 nucleotides: TGTGCCAGCAGTTCCCACCAGACAGGGGCTGATGGCTACACCTTC. The chain has TRBV27 and TRBJ1-2, with 8 bases lining up with TRBD1. The CDR3 is 15 amino acids. V was clipped by 4 bases and J by 6 bases; unmatched bases: 10. Germline CDR1 reads MNHEY; CDR2 reads SMNVEV (reference sequence).

This clone was seen just once. This chain links TRBV7-2 with TRBJ2-7, with D possibly called TRBD1 or TRBD2 (6 bases each). Trimming cost V 5 bases and J 3 bases, with 14 bases left between them. Per germline, CDR1 SGHTA and CDR2 FQGNSA. CDR3 length: 14 amino acids. The CDR3, as DNA: TGTGCCAGCAGCGCGGGGACAAGCTTCTACGAGCAGTACTTC. This codes for CASSAGTSFYEQYF.

This rearrangement joins TRBV10-1 to TRBJ2-7; TRBD2 matches at 10 bases. Trimming at V came to 6 bases and at J to 6 bases, leaving 11 bases not matched to a gene. Germline CDR1 and CDR2: WNHNN and SYGVQD (reference sequence). The CDR3 runs 15 residues. The CDR3 protein is CASSPAGGPAGEQYF. CDR3 bases: TGCGCCAGCAGCCCAGCGGGAGGGCCCGCGGGCGAGCAGTACTTC.

The rearrangement joins TRBV27 to TRBJ2-3; TRBD2 matches at 8 bases. V dropped 4 bases and J dropped 9; count of bases not matched to a gene: 9. This CDR3 contains 14 residues. Looked up from germline, CDR1 is MNHEY and CDR2 is SMNVEV (reference sequence). The CDR3: CASSSGTRGSTQYF. CDR3 DNA sequence: TGTGCCAGCAGTTCCGGGACTAGGGGTTCGACGCAGTATTTT.

The chain uses TRBV5-4 and TRBJ2-3; 15 bases fit TRBD2. Germline loops: CDR1 SGHNT, CDR2 YYREEE (reference sequence). The CDR3 sequence is 18 residues long. Trimming at V came to 4 bases and at J to 0 bases, leaving 6 bases not matched to a gene. CDR3: CASSQGLAGGTSTDTQYF. CDR3 in DNA: TGTGCCAGCAGCCAGGGACTAGCGGGGGGAACTAGCACAGATACGCAGTATTTT.

The rearrangement uses TRBV25-1 and TRBJ2-1; 9 nucleotides agree with TRBD2. The CDR3 consists of 17 residues. Losses at the gene ends were 3 bases for V and 9 bases for J; bases not matched to a gene: 15. In germline, CDR1 is MGHDK, CDR2 SYGVNS. The CDR3 protein is CASSDLRGSGRSGEQFF. CDR3 nucleotide sequence: TGTGCCAGCAGTGATTTAAGAGGTAGCGGGAGAAGCGGTGAGCAGTTCTTC.